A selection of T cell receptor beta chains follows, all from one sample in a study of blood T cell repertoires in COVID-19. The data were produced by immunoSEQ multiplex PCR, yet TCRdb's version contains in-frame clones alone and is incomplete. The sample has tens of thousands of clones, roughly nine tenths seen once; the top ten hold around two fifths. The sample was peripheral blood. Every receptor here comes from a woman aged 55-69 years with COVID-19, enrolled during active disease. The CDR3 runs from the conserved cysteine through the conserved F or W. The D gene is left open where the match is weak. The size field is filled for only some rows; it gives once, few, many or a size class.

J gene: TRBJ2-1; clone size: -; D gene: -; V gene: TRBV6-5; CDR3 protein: CATSEWEDPYNEQFF; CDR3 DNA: TGTGCCACCTCCGAGTGGGAGGACCCTTACAATGAGCAGTTCTTC
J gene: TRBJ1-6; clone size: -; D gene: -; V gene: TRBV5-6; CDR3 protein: CASSRRGGALSSYNSPLHF; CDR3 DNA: TGTGCCAGCAGCCGTCGGGGAGGGGCATTGAGCTCCTATAATTCACCCCTCCACTTT
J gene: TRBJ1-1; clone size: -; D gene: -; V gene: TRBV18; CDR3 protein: CASSPAGGTEAFF; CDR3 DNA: TGTGCCAGCTCACCCGCGGGGGGCACTGAAGCTTTCTTT
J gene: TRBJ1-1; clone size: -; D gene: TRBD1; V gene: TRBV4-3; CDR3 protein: CASSLNRGGTEAFF; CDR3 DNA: TGCGCCAGCAGCCTCAACAGGGGTGGCACTGAAGCTTTCTTT
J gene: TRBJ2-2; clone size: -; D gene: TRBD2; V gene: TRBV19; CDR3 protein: CASQKGTSVGELFF; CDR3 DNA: TGTGCCAGTCAGAAAGGGACTAGCGTCGGGGAGCTGTTTTTT
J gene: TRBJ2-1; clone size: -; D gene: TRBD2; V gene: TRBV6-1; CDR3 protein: CASSEENGGGPLDEQFF; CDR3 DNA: TGTGCCAGCAGTGAAGAAAACGGGGGAGGGCCGTTGGATGAGCAGTTCTTC
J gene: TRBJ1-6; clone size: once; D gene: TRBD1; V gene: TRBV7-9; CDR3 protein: CASSSGDSPNSPLHF; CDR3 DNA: TGTGCCAGCAGCTCGGGGGACAGCCCTAATTCACCCCTCCACTTT
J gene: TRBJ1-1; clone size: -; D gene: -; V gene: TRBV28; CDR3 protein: CASSLQGVNTEAFF; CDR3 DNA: TGTGCCAGCAGTTTGCAGGGCGTGAACACTGAAGCTTTCTTT
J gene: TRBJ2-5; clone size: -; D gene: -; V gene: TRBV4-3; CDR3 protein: CASSQRPGTSIQETQYF; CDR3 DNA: TGCGCCAGCAGCCAACGTCCCGGGACAAGTATCCAAGAGACCCAGTACTTC
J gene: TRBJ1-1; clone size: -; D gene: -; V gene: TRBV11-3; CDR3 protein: CASSPRPGSEAFF; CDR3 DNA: TGTGCCAGCAGCCCCCGACCGGGGAGCGAAGCTTTCTTT
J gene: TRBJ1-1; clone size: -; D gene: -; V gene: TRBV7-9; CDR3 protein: CASSLGAGGTEAFF; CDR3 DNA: TGTGCCAGCAGCTTAGGGGCAGGTGGCACTGAAGCTTTCTTT
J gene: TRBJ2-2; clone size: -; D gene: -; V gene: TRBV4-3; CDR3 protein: CASSQRPPRGNTGELFF; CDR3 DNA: TGCGCCAGCAGCCAACGACCGCCACGCGGGAACACCGGGGAGCTGTTTTTT
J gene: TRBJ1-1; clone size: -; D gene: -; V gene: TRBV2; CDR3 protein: CAVRGFNTEAFF; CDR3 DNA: TGTGCCGTCAGGGGCTTCAACACTGAAGCTTTCTTT
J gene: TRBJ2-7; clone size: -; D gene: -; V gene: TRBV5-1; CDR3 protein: CASSLTGEAYEQYF; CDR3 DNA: TGCGCCAGCAGCTTGACAGGGGAGGCCTACGAGCAGTACTTC
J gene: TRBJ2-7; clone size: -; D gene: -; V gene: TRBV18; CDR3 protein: CASSLGLPISYEQYF; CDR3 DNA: TGTGCCAGCTCACTTGGACTACCTATCTCCTACGAGCAGTACTTC
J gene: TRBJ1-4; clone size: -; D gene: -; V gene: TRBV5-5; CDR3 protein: CASSLVRAAEKLFF; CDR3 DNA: TGTGCCAGCAGCTTGGTTCGCGCGGCGGAAAAACTGTTTTTT
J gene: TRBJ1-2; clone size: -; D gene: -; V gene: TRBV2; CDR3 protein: CASNTGRDGYTF; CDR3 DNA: TGTGCCAGCAATACAGGGAGAGATGGCTACACCTTC
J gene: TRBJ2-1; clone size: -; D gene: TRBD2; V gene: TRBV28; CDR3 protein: CASNLLAGAYNEQFF; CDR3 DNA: TGTGCCAGCAACTTACTAGCGGGAGCCTACAATGAGCAGTTCTTC
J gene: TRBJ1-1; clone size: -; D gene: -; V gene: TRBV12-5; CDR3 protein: CASGSDTVPEAFF; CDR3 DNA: TGTGCTAGTGGTTCCGATACGGTGCCTGAAGCTTTCTTT
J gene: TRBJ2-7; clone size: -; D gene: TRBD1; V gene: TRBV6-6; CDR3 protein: CASSYGDRLNEQYF; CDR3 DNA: TGTGCCAGCAGTTACGGGGACAGACTTAACGAGCAGTACTTC
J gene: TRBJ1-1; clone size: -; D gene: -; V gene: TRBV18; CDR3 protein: CASSYRRGGSTEAFF; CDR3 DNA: TGTGCCAGCTCATACCGAAGGGGAGGGAGCACTGAAGCTTTCTTT
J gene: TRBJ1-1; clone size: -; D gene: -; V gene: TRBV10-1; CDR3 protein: CASSLGSAGDTEAFF; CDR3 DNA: TGCGCCAGCAGTTTGGGGTCGGCGGGTGACACTGAAGCTTTCTTT
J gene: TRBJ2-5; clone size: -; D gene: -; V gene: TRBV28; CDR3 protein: CASSLWQGEETQYF; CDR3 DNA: TGTGCCAGCAGTTTATGGCAGGGTGAAGAGACCCAGTACTTC
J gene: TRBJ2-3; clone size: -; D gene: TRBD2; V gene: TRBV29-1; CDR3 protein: CSGGAGFTDTQYF; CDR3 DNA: TGCAGCGGTGGAGCGGGATTCACAGATACGCAGTATTTT
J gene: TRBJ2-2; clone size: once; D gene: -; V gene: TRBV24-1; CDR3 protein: CATSDWRLRAGELFF; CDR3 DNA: TGTGCCACCAGTGATTGGAGGTTAAGGGCCGGGGAGCTGTTTTTT
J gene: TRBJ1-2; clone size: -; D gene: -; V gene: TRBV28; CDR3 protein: CASSQGQNYGYTF; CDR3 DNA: TGTGCCAGCAGTCAAGGACAGAACTATGGCTACACCTTC
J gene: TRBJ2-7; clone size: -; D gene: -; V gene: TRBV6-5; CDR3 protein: CASAEGHSYEQYF; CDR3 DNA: TGTGCCAGCGCAGAAGGACATTCTTACGAGCAGTACTTC
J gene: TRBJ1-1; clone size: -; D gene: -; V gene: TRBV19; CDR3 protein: CASSFRGNTEAFF; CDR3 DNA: TGTGCCAGTAGTTTTAGGGGTAACACTGAAGCTTTCTTT
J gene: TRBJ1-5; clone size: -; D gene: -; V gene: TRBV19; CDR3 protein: CASSTPAGQPQHF; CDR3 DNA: TGTGCCAGTAGTACCCCGGCGGGTCAGCCCCAGCATTTT
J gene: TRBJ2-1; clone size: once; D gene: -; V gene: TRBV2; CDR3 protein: CASSLLRGSYNEQFF; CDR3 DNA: TGTGCCAGCAGCCTCCTCCGGGGGTCCTACAATGAGCAGTTCTTC
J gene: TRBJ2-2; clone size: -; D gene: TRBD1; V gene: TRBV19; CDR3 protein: CASSIYGTGGDTGELFF; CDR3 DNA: TGTGCCAGTAGTATATACGGGACAGGGGGAGACACCGGGGAGCTGTTTTTT
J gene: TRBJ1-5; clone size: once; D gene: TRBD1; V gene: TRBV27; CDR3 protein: CASSLSGTGAHQPQHF; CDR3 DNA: TGTGCCAGCAGTTTATCGGGGACAGGGGCCCATCAGCCCCAGCATTTT
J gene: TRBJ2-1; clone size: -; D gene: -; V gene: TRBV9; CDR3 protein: CASSVDSPVSSYNEQFF; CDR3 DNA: TGTGCCAGCAGCGTAGACTCTCCCGTTAGCTCCTACAATGAGCAGTTCTTC
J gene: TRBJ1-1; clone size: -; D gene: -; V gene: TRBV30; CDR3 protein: CAWSVEVGNTEAFF; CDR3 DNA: TGTGCCTGGAGTGTGGAGGTCGGAAACACTGAAGCTTTCTTT
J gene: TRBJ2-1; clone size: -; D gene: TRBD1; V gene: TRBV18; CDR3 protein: CASSPGQGPLREQFF; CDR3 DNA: TGTGCCAGCTCACCGGGACAGGGGCCACTAAGGGAGCAGTTCTTC
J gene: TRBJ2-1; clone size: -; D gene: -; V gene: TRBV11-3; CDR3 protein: CASSFSSRYNEQFF; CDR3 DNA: TGTGCCAGCAGCTTCTCTAGCCGATACAATGAGCAGTTCTTC
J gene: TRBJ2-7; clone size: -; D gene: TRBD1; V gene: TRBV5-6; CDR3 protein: CASSLYGDRSSYEQYF; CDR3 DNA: TGTGCCAGCAGCTTGTACGGGGACAGGAGCTCCTACGAGCAGTACTTC
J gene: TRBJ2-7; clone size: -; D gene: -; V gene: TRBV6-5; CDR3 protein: CASSYSIHGSYEQYF; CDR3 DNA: TGTGCCAGCAGTTACTCGATACACGGGTCCTACGAGCAGTACTTC
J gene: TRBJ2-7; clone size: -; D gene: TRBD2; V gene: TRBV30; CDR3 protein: CAWSSGSGGEQYF; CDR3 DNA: TGTGCCTGGAGCTCAGGTTCCGGGGGGGAGCAGTACTTC
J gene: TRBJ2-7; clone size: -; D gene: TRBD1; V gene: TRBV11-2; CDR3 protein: CASSLEGTGGSYEQYF; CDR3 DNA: TGTGCCAGCAGCTTAGAGGGGACAGGGGGCTCCTACGAGCAGTACTTC
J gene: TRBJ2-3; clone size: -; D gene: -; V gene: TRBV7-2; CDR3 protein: CASSLRGWVSTDTQYF; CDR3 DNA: TGTGCCAGCAGCTTACGAGGCTGGGTGAGCACAGATACGCAGTATTTT
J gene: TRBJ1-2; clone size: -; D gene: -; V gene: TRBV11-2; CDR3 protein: CASSRDGSYGYTF; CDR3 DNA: TGTGCCAGCAGCCGGGATGGCAGCTATGGCTACACCTTC
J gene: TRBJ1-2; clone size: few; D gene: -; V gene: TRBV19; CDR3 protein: CASSMLEGVAYGYTF; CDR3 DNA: TGTGCCAGTAGTATGTTGGAGGGTGTGGCCTATGGCTACACCTTC
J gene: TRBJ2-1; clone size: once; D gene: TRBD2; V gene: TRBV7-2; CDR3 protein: CASRGRTSAKGSYNEQFF; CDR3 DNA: TGTGCCAGCAGGGGACGGACTAGCGCCAAGGGCTCCTACAATGAGCAGTTCTTC
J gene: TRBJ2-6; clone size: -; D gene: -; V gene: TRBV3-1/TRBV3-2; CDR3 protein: CASSQIFGEGANVLTF; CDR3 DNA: TGTGCCAGCAGCCAAATATTCGGGGAAGGGGCCAACGTCCTGACTTTC
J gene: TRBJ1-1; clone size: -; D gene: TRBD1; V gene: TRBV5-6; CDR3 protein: CASSYINPKGGSEAFF; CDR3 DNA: TGTGCCAGCAGTTATATTAACCCCAAAGGGGGCTCTGAAGCTTTCTTT
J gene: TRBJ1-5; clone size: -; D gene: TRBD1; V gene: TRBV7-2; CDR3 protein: CASSIGQGGQPQHF; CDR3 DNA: TGTGCCAGCAGCATCGGACAGGGCGGACAGCCCCAGCATTTT
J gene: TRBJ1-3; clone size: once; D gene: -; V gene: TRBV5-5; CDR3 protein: CASSLDTGSGNTIYF; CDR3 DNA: TGTGCCAGCAGCCTGGATACAGGCTCTGGAAACACCATATATTTT
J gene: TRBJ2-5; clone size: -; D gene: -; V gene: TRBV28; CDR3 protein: CASSLQLKTQYF; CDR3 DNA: TGTGCCAGCAGTTTACAGTTAAAGACCCAGTACTTC
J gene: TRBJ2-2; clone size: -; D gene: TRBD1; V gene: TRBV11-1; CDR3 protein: CASSPGQGIGTGELFF; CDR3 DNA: TGTGCCAGCAGCCCCGGACAGGGGATAGGCACCGGGGAGCTGTTTTTT
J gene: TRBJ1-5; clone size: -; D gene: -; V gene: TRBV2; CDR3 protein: CASKGSQGPQHF; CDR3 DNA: TGTGCCAGCAAGGGGTCCCAAGGACCCCAGCATTTT
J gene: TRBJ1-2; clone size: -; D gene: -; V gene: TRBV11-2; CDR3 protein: CASSIDTAYGYTF; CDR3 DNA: TGTGCCAGCAGCATCGACACGGCCTATGGCTACACCTTC
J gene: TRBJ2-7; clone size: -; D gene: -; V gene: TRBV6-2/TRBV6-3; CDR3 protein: CASSSTNSYEQYF; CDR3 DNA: TGTGCCAGCAGTTCTACCAACTCCTACGAGCAGTACTTC
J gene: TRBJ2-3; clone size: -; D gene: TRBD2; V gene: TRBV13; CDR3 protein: CASSARAGGIISTDTQYF; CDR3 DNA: TGTGCCAGCAGCGCGCGAGCGGGGGGGATTATTAGCACAGATACGCAGTATTTT
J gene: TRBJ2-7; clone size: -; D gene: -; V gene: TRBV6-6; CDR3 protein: CASSTLPPSRFHEQYF; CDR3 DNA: TGTGCCAGCAGTACTCTCCCTCCCAGCAGGTTCCACGAGCAGTACTTC
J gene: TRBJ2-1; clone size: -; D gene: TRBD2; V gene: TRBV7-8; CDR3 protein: CASSLASGVHNEQFF; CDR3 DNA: TGTGCCAGCAGCTTAGCTAGCGGGGTCCACAATGAGCAGTTCTTC
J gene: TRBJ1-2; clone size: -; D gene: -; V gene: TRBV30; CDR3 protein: CAWSPGTAAGGTF; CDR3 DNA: TGTGCCTGGAGTCCCGGGACTGCCGCGGGGGGCACCTTC
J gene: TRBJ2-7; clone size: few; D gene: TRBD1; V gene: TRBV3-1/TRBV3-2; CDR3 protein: CASSHGQGALFPTEQYF; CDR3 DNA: TGTGCCAGCAGCCACGGACAGGGGGCTCTGTTTCCCACCGAGCAGTACTTC
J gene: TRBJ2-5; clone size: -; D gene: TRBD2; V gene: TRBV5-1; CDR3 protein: CASSLGLAGEETQYF; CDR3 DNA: TGCGCCAGCAGCCTGGGACTAGCGGGGGAGGAGACCCAGTACTTC